Sequencing of this T cell receptor beta chain was carried out in a study of CD8 T cells in ankylosing spondylitis (dated by TCRdb to the late 2010s). Study-wide context: To find TCR variants linked to disease, the study profiled T cell receptor beta repertoires in ankylosing spondylitis patients and healthy donors. The whole study cohort included 108 healthy donors and under 30 ankylosing spondylitis patients. Samples of peripheral blood were taken, and for ankylosing spondylitis patients, synovial fluid was collected as well. Overall results and qualifications from the work: Some TCR beta motif variants had previously been reported in synovial fluid and blood of reactive arthritis patients, which suggested common disease-initiation mechanisms. A TCR beta motif of several highly homologous amino acid variants appeared characteristic of blood from ankylosing spondylitis patients. According to the report, matched synovial fluid samples from ankylosing spondylitis patients were significantly enriched for the disease-linked clones. The disease-linked clones had a CD8+ phenotype and were found at relatively low frequencies in peripheral blood.

The CDR3 runs 15 residues from the cysteine to the phenylalanine. The sequence is cut down to CDR3 DNA, 45 bases in frame from base 1. The V end gives up 3 bases and the J end 10 bases, leaving 7 bases in the junction not matched to a gene. CDR1 is given as KGHSH and CDR2 as LQKENI, both from the germline V gene. This clonotype was seen a few times. The clone's antigen remains unknown. Base qualities are not at hand, and no much larger clone is one base apart. TCRdb shows the sequencer as Illumina HiSeq 2500. Quantitative 5'-RACE with molecular barcodes was the method used to prepare the TCR beta libraries. As for the authors' bioinformatics: A new computational method based on a probabilistic model of VDJ rearrangement was used to identify disease-linked TCR variants. TCRdb handled the public reads itself, with Q25 trimming in fastp and clone calling in MiXCR, and kept productive beta chains. Identical CDR3 proteins give one entry, which carries the most common genes and DNA. The V and J calls, along with clone size, are taken from TCRdb and not from the paper's own processing. The sample table records fewer than 250,000 distinct CDR3 sequences; 10% of these occur just once. The ten largest clones capture about 2.8% of the sample.

The sample was blood, either unsorted or a sorted T cell fraction (not recorded which). This TCR derives from a male donor with ankylosing spondylitis or in good health (not recorded which). The V gene is TRBV18 and the J gene is TRBJ2-4, and 12 junctional nucleotides match TRBD2. The bases are TGTGCCAGCTCACCGACTAGCGGGGGAACCCCAATTCAGTACTTC. Translated, this is CASSPTSGGTPIQYF. This CDR3, with the reference TRBV18 and TRBJ2-4 proteins standing in past its ends, gives the full variable domain NAGVMQNPRHLVRRRGQEARLRCSPMKGHSHVYWYRQLPEEGLKFMVYLQKENIIDESGMPKERFSAEFPKEGPSILRIQQVVRGDSAAYFCASSPTSGGTPIQYFGAGTRLSVL.